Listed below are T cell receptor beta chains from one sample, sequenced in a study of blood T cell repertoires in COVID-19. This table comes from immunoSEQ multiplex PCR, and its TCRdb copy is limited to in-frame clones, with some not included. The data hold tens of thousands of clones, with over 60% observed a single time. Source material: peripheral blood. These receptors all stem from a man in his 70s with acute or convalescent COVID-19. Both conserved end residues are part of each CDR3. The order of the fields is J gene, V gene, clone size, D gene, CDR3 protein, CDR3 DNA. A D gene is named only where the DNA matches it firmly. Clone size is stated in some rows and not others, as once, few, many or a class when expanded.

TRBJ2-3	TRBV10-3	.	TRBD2	CASRLGGSTDTQYF	TGTGCCTCAAGGTTGGGGGGGAGCACAGATACGCAGTATTTT
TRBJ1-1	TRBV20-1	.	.	CSARDQTEAFF	TGCAGTGCTAGAGATCAGACTGAAGCTTTCTTT
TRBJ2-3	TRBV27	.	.	CASSFSRGTDTQYF	TGTGCCAGCAGTTTCTCGCGGGGCACAGATACGCAGTATTTT
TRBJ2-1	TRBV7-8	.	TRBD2	CASSSLAGGTNEQFF	TGTGCCAGCAGCTCACTAGCGGGAGGAACAAATGAGCAGTTCTTC
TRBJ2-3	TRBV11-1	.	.	CASSLGPGFINTQYF	TGTGCCAGCAGCTTAGGTCCAGGGTTCATAAATACGCAGTATTTT
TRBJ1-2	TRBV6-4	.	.	CASSEQGSSPSIGYTF	TGTGCCAGCAGTGAGCAGGGATCGTCTCCCTCGATTGGCTACACCTTC
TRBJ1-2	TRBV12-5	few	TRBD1	CASGLAGQGNYGYTF	TGTGCTAGTGGTTTGGCGGGACAGGGGAACTATGGCTACACCTTC
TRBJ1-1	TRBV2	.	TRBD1	CASGGQGRGTEAFF	TGTGCCAGCGGGGGACAGGGGAGAGGCACTGAAGCTTTCTTT
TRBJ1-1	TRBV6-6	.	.	CASSYGTALMNTEAFF	TGTGCCAGCAGTTACGGTACAGCCCTCATGAACACTGAAGCTTTCTTT
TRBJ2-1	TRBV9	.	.	CASSVETGTYNEQFF	TGTGCCAGCAGCGTAGAAACAGGCACCTACAATGAGCAGTTCTTC
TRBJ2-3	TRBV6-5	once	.	CASTLLDGTGTQYF	TGTGCCAGCACCCTCTTGGACGGTACGGGAACGCAGTATTTT
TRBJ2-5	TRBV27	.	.	CASSLYMGGQQETQYF	TGTGCCAGCAGTTTATATATGGGGGGACAGCAAGAGACCCAGTACTTC
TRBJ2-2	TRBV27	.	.	CASSPRRQAILGTGELFF	TGTGCCAGCAGTCCACGAAGACAGGCTATTTTAGGGACCGGGGAGCTGTTTTTT
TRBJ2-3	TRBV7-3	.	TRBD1	CASSLTGQSLDTQYF	TGTGCCAGCAGCTTAACGGGACAGAGCCTCGATACGCAGTATTTT
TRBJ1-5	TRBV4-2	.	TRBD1	CASSQVEGALQPQHF	TGTGCCAGCAGCCAAGTAGAGGGGGCCCTGCAGCCCCAGCATTTT
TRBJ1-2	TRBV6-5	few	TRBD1	CASTQTGAGYTF	TGTGCCAGCACCCAAACAGGGGCGGGCTACACCTTC
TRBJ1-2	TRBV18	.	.	CASSPFPGTTGYGYTF	TGTGCCAGCTCACCATTCCCGGGGACAACTGGCTATGGCTACACCTTC
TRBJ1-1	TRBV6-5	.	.	CASRQPEARRFEAFF	TGTGCCAGCAGACAACCCGAGGCACGGCGTTTTGAAGCTTTCTTT
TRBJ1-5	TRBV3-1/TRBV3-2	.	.	CASSNSGQPQHF	TGTGCCAGCAGCAACTCAGGCCAGCCCCAGCATTTT
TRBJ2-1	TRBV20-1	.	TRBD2	CSASKGASGGLHNEQFF	TGCAGTGCTAGTAAGGGGGCTAGCGGGGGCCTCCACAATGAGCAGTTCTTC
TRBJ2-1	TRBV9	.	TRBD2	CASSVEVGGNGEQFF	TGTGCCAGCAGCGTAGAGGTGGGAGGGAATGGTGAGCAGTTCTTC
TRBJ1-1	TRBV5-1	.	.	CASRTGSEAFF	TGCGCCAGCAGAACAGGGTCTGAAGCTTTCTTT
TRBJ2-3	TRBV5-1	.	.	CASSLEARVTDTQYF	TGCGCCAGCAGCTTGGAGGCCAGGGTCACAGATACGCAGTATTTT
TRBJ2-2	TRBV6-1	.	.	CASSEDRRVAGELFF	TGTGCCAGCAGTGAAGACAGGCGCGTGGCCGGGGAGCTGTTTTTT
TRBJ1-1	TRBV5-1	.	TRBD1	CASRLTGLNTEAFF	TGCGCCAGCAGATTGACAGGGCTGAACACTGAAGCTTTCTTT
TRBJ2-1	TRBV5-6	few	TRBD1	CASSFGTGGELNEQFF	TGTGCCAGCAGCTTTGGGACAGGGGGAGAATTGAATGAGCAGTTCTTC
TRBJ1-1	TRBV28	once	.	CASSLWESVNTEAFF	TGTGCCAGCAGTTTGTGGGAGTCGGTGAACACTGAAGCTTTCTTT
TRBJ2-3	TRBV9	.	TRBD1	CASSPRQGEGDTQYF	TGTGCCAGCAGCCCCCGACAGGGGGAAGGAGATACGCAGTATTTT
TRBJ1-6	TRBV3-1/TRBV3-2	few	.	CASSQEQDSPLHF	TGTGCCAGCAGCCAAGAACAAGATTCACCCCTCCACTTT
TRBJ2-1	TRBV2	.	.	CASSYPAAYNEQFF	TGTGCCAGCAGCTATCCAGCGGCCTACAATGAGCAGTTCTTC
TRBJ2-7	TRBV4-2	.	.	CASNPKRPDRPLYEQYF	TGTGCCAGCAACCCAAAACGACCTGACAGGCCTCTCTACGAGCAGTACTTC
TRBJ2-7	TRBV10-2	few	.	CASSDPDREQYF	TGCGCCAGCAGTGACCCCGACAGAGAGCAGTACTTC
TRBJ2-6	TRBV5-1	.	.	CASGGASGANVLTF	TGCGCCAGCGGAGGTGCCTCTGGGGCCAACGTCCTGACTTTC
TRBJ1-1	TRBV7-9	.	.	CASSLSFGVITEAFF	TGTGCCAGCAGCTTAAGCTTTGGAGTGATCACTGAAGCTTTCTTT
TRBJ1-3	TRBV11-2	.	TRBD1	CASSLVGTGSGNTIYF	TGTGCCAGCAGCTTAGTAGGGACAGGCTCTGGAAACACCATATATTTT
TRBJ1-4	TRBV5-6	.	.	CASSLRRGAVNEKLFF	TGTGCCAGCAGCTTGCGGCGGGGTGCCGTTAATGAAAAACTGTTTTTT
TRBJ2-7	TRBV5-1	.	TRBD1	CASSSPGQETYEQYF	TGCGCCAGCAGCTCACCGGGACAGGAGACCTACGAGCAGTACTTC
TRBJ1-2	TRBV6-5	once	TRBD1	CASSRDRDGYTF	TGTGCCAGCAGCCGGGACAGGGACGGCTACACCTTC
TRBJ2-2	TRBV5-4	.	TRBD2	CASSLAPGLANTGELFF	TGTGCCAGCAGCTTGGCCCCGGGACTAGCGAACACCGGGGAGCTGTTTTTT
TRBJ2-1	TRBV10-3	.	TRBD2	CAIGLTGGHFDEQFF	TGTGCCATCGGTTTGACGGGGGGGCATTTTGATGAGCAGTTCTTC
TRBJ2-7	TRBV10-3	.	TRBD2	CAISVSVPGLGGEQYF	TGTGCCATCAGTGTTTCGGTACCGGGACTAGGAGGCGAGCAGTACTTC
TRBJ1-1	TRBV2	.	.	CASSAGGEAFF	TGTGCCAGCAGTGCGGGGGGTGAAGCTTTCTTT
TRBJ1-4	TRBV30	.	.	CAWSLEGRVGEKLFF	TGTGCCTGGAGCCTAGAGGGGAGGGTTGGGGAAAAACTGTTTTTT
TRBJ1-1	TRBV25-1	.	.	CASSDLRQSVFF	TGTGCCAGCAGTGACTTAAGACAGTCGGTTTTCTTT
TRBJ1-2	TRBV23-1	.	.	CASSPKSRTEANYGYTF	TGCGCCAGCAGTCCTAAAAGCCGGACAGAAGCTAACTATGGCTACACCTTC
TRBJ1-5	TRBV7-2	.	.	CASSTGSPNSPQHF	TGTGCCAGCAGTACGGGATCTCCTAATTCGCCCCAGCATTTT
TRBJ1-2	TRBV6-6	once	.	CASSYSRVNNYGYTF	TGTGCCAGCAGTTACTCCAGGGTTAACAACTATGGCTACACCTTC